A single sample is the source of the 25 T cell receptor beta chains below, sequenced in a study of HIV-infected patients and healthy controls. TCRdb processed the 5' RACE reads anew with MiXCR; each CDR3 protein has one entry. Here the sample spans 70,000 or so distinct CDR3 sequences, 15% to 20% being singletons. Sequenced sample: CD4+ T cells from blood. The receptors come from a human donor in good health.

This clonotype turned up a few times. This chain joins TRBV20-1 and TRBJ2-5; 11 bases agree with TRBD1. Germline lookup yields CDR1 DFQATT and CDR2 SNEGSKA (reference sequence). The CDR3 consists of 14 residues. V shed 2 bases, J shed 4 bases, and the junction held 3 bases outside the gene matches. This chain's CDR3 is CSARKGQGVETQYF. CDR3 DNA: TGCAGTGCTAGAAAGGGACAGGGGGTAGAGACCCAGTACTTC.

In this sample, this clonotype turned up many times. The J gene is TRBJ2-3, the V gene TRBV7-9, with 9 bases identical to TRBD2. Germline V lookup: CDR1 SEHNR, CDR2 FQNEAQ (reference sequence). J lost 2 bases, V lost 5 bases, and 11 bases had no gene match. The CDR3 length is 17 residues. CDR3 loop: CASSHFGTSKYTDTQYF. CDR3 in DNA: TGTGCCAGCAGCCATTTTGGGACTAGCAAATACACAGATACGCAGTATTTT.

The chain is built from TRBV19 and TRBJ2-3, with TRBD2 as a possible D gene (5 bases). Germline CDR1 reads LNHDA; CDR2 reads SQIVND (reference sequence). Trimming left V 8 bases short and J 7 bases short, with 19 bases between. CDR3 length: 14 amino acids. The chain's CDR3 is CASGLVGSGNTQYF. CDR3 bases: TGTGCCAGTGGGCTGGTTGGGTCCGGGAATACGCAGTATTTT.

This chain uses TRBV27 with TRBJ2-7, with 11 bases matching TRBD2. Germline V gene data show CDR1 as MNHEY and CDR2 as SMNVEV (reference sequence). This CDR3 has 15 amino acids. Trimming removed 5 bases from V and 2 bases from J; junction bases left unmatched: 5. The CDR3 bases are TGTGCCAGCAGTCCACTAGCGGGGGATGCCTACGAGCAGTACTTC. Translation gives CASSPLAGDAYEQYF.

This clonotype was picked up many times. This sequence joins TRBV5-5 and TRBJ2-5, with D hard to call. Trimming took 4 bases from V and 3 from J, leaving 7 bases between them. In germline, CDR1 is SGHKS, CDR2 YYEKEE (reference sequence). The CDR3 extends over 12 amino acids. The CDR3, as DNA: TGTGCCAGCAGCGGGCCTGAAGAGACCCAGTACTTC. Translation gives CASSGPEETQYF.

This clonotype has just a few counts. The chain employs TRBV7-2 and TRBJ1-5; D gene ambiguous. The V end lost 2 bases, the J end lost 2 bases, and 10 bases lay between the germline ends. The CDR3 has 15 amino acids. The germline V gene has CDR1 SGHTA and CDR2 FQGNSA. CDR3 DNA sequence: TGTGCCAGCAGCTTACGGGGAAGAGGCAATCAGCCCCAGCATTTT. This translates into CASSLRGRGNQPQHF.

This clonotype was recorded at least ten times. V gene TRBV7-2 combines with J gene TRBJ1-3; D perhaps matches TRBD1 (6 bases). Trimming removed 2 bases from V and 4 bases from J, with 18 bases in between. The germline gives CDR1 SGHTA, CDR2 FQGNSA. This CDR3 comprises 17 residues. CDR3 sequence (DNA): TGTGCCAGCAGCTTACCGAGAGGGGGTTCCGTCGGAAACACCATATATTTT. Protein sequence: CASSLPRGGSVGNTIYF.

J is TRBJ2-5 and V is TRBV5-4, with TRBD2 as a possible D gene (6 bases). Germline-derived CDR1 and CDR2 are SGHNT and YYREEE (reference sequence). This CDR3 comprises 15 residues. V was clipped by 0 bases and J by 5 bases, with 14 bases between them. Here the CDR3 DNA reads TGTGCCAGCAGCTTGGACCCAGCGGAGGGGGAGACCCAGTACTTC. The encoded protein is CASSLDPAEGETQYF.

This clonotype was seen at least ten times. This chain uses TRBV24-1 with TRBJ2-1, with D possibly matching TRBD1 (5 bases). This CDR3 has 14 residues. Germline V gene data show CDR1 as KGHDR and CDR2 as SFDVKD. The germline V and J ends were trimmed by 1 base and 6 bases, with 9 bases remaining between them. The CDR3 bases are TGTGCCACCAGTGATTTTAGGGGTGGCAATGAGCAGTTCTTC. It codes for CATSDFRGGNEQFF.

A few counts support this clonotype. The J gene is TRBJ2-7, the V gene TRBV28; D uncertain. V was shortened by 5 bases and J by 10 bases, with 12 bases between the two germline ends. Germline CDR1 reads MDHEN; CDR2 reads SYDVKM. The CDR3 has 11 amino acids. CDR3 bases: TGTGCCAGCAGTGAGACACGGCTTCAGTACTTC. Amino acid sequence: CASSETRLQYF.

This clonotype turned up a few times. The junction shows a germline mismatch at one end, possibly a read error. The chain carries TRBV5-5 and TRBJ1-3, with TRBD1 identical over 9 bases. CDR1 is SGHKS and CDR2 is YYEKEE in the germline V gene (reference sequence). The CDR3 contains 14 residues. CDR3 loop: CASSPGQGGDTIYF. In nucleotides, the CDR3 is TGTGCCAGCAGCCCGGGACAGGGTGGAGACACCATATATTTT. The complete variable domain, with remaining parts taken from reference TRBV5-5 and TRBJ1-3, reads DAGVTQSPTHLIKTRGQQVTLRCSPISGHKSVSWYQQVLGQGPQFIFQYYEKEERGRGNFPDRFSARQFPNYSSELNVNALLLGDSALYLCASSPGQGGDTIYFGEGSWLTVV.

The chain carries TRBV12-3 or TRBV12-4 and TRBJ2-3; the match to TRBD1 covers 9 bases. The CDR3 contains 15 residues. V lost 5 bases and J lost 1; bases outside the gene matches: 4. CDR3: CASSLRDRGTDTQYF. CDR3 DNA: TGTGCCAGCAGTCTCCGGGACAGGGGCACAGATACGCAGTATTTT.

The chain employs TRBV6-6 and TRBJ1-3, with D unclear. CDR1 is MNHNY, CDR2 SVGAGI, per germline (reference sequence). The CDR3 spans 15 residues. V was clipped by 2 bases and J by 2 bases, with 10 bases between them. DNA for the CDR3: TGTGCCAGCAGTTACAAGGGTGGAACTGGAAACACCATATATTTT. Its protein product is CASSYKGGTGNTIYF.

This clonotype was counted a few times. CDR3 in amino acids: CATSRGESTDTQYF. In DNA form, the CDR3 reads TGTGCCACCAGTCGGGGGGAAAGCACAGATACGCAGTATTTT. The rearrangement uses TRBV15 and TRBJ2-3, with 7 bases that match TRBD2. The CDR3 runs 14 residues. Germline loops: CDR1 LNHNV, CDR2 YYDKDF (reference sequence). V shed 6 bases and J 0 bases; nucleotides not matched to a gene: 3.

This clonotype was seen more than once but under ten times. V gene TRBV12-3 or TRBV12-4 combines with J gene TRBJ1-3, with D unclear. The CDR3 length is 12 residues. V shed 1 base and J shed 4 bases, with 2 bases lying between them. The CDR3 DNA is TGTGCCAGCAGTTTAGTGGGAAACACCATATATTTT. As protein: CASSLVGNTIYF.

The chain recombines TRBV12-3 or TRBV12-4 with TRBJ1-1, with 8 bases aligning to TRBD1. Unmatched junction bases numbered 6, after V lost 5 bases and J lost 4 bases. This CDR3 comprises 14 residues. This chain's CDR3 is CASSGRGRGTEAFF. For the CDR3, the DNA is TGTGCCAGCAGTGGCAGGGGGCGGGGCACTGAAGCTTTCTTT.

The rearrangement links TRBV30 to TRBJ1-1; D is uncertain. The CDR3 loop spans 13 amino acids. Per germline, CDR1 GTSNPN and CDR2 SVGIG (reference sequence). V lost 0 bases and J 0 bases, leaving 5 bases between the germline ends. The CDR3: CAWSVSLNTEAFF. The CDR3 DNA sequence: TGTGCCTGGAGTGTTTCCCTGAACACTGAAGCTTTCTTT.

This clonotype was detected once. The V call is TRBV19, the J call TRBJ1-1; weak D call: TRBD1 (5 bases). The length of the CDR3 is 16 residues. The ends were cut back, 7 bases at V and 1 base at J, with 19 bases in the middle. The V gene's germline CDR1 is LNHDA and CDR2 SQIVND (reference sequence). The CDR3 DNA is TGTGCCAGTACCCTTCCGGGCTCCGGGGGGAACACTGAAGCTTTCTTT. Its protein product is CASTLPGSGGNTEAFF.

This chain links TRBV20-1 with TRBJ1-1, with D unclear. V was cut by 0 bases and J by 1 base, with 12 bases left in between. CDR1 DFQATT and CDR2 SNEGSKA come from the germline V gene (reference sequence). The CDR3 consists of 15 residues. The CDR3 region has the DNA TGCAGTGCTAGAGATGGGAGGCAGCCGAACACTGAAGCTTTCTTT. It is translated as CSARDGRQPNTEAFF.

The chain links TRBV12-3 or TRBV12-4 to TRBJ1-6; D is possibly TRBD1 (5 bases). Trimming cost V 1 base and J 3 bases, with 10 bases left between them. There are 16 residues in the CDR3. CDR3: CASSLVSGLYNSPLHF. The CDR3 nucleotides are TGTGCCAGCAGTTTAGTATCGGGACTCTATAATTCACCCCTCCACTTT.

The rearrangement joins TRBV3-1 to TRBJ2-1; no definite D call. The CDR3 consists of 16 residues. The germline gives CDR1 LGHDT, CDR2 YNNKEL (reference sequence). Trimming stripped 0 bases from V and 6 bases from J, with 15 bases between. The CDR3 region is CASSQDGSIGFNEQFF. The CDR3, as DNA: TGTGCCAGCAGCCAAGATGGCAGCATCGGTTTCAATGAGCAGTTCTTC.

The chain employs TRBV19 and TRBJ1-4; 8 nucleotides agree with TRBD1. V gave up 5 bases and J gave up 2 bases; unmatched junction bases: 7. Germline V gene sequence: CDR1 LNHDA, CDR2 SQIVND (reference sequence). This CDR3 spans 16 amino acids. The DNA of the CDR3 is TGTGCCAGTAGTCTCGAACAGGGGGTTACTAATGAAAAACTGTTTTTT. Translating it yields CASSLEQGVTNEKLFF.

This sequence joins TRBV6-5 and TRBJ1-2, with 7 bases lining up with TRBD1. The germline gives CDR1 MNHEY, CDR2 SVGAGI. With 8 bases clipped from V and 0 bases from J, the junction kept 12 bases outside the gene matches. The CDR3 spans 16 residues. The CDR3 sequence is CASGTASKGTNYGYTF. The CDR3 region has the DNA TGTGCCAGCGGGACAGCCTCCAAAGGGACTAACTATGGCTACACCTTC.

Many counts were recorded for this clonotype. This chain joins TRBV3-2 and TRBJ2-7; TRBD1 was called by the table and not checked on the DNA. TRBV3-2 is marked as a pseudogene. The CDR3 consists of 15 residues. In nucleotides, the CDR3 is TGTGCCAGCAGCCATCCCCGGGACAGGTATGACGAGCAGTACTTC. Translating it yields CASSHPRDRYDEQYF.

Ten or more counts support this clonotype. V is TRBV20-1 and J is TRBJ1-2; tentative D call: TRBD1 (6 bases). The CDR3 runs to 14 residues. Germline-derived CDR1 and CDR2 are DFQATT and SNEGSKA (reference sequence). The germline V and J ends were trimmed by 6 bases and 9 bases, with 23 bases remaining between them. This CDR3 reads CSAGGSRALRSYTF. The CDR3 DNA reads as TGCAGTGCAGGGGGGTCGCGGGCTCTGAGAAGCTACACCTTC.